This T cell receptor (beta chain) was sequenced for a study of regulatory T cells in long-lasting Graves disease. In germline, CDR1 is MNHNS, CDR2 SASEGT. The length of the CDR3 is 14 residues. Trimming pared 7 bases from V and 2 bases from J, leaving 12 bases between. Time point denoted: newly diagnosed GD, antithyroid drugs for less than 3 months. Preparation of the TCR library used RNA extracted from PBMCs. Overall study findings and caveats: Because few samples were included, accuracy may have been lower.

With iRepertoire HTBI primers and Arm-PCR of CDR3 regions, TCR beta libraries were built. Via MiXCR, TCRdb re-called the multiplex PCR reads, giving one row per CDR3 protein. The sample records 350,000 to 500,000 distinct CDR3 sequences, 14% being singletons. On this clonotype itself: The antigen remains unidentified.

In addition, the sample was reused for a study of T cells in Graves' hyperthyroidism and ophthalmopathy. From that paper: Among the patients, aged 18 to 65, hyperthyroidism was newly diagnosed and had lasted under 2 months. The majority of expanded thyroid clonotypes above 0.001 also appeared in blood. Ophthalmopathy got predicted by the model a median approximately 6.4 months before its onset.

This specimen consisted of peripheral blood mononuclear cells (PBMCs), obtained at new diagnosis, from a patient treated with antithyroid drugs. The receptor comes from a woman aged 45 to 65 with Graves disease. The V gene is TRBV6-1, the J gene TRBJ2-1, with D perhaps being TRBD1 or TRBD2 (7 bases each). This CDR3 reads CASNQGGTYNEQFF. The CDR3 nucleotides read TGTGCCAGCAACCAGGGGGGGACCTACAATGAGCAGTTCTTC.